Below are 24 T cell receptor beta chains sequenced from a single sample in a study of blood T cell repertoires in COVID-19. Assay: immunoSEQ multiplex PCR; the TCRdb copy retains only in-frame clones and omits some. Here the sample spans more than 150,000 clones, 94% being singletons. The source material was peripheral blood. The receptors shown here come from a man aged 30 to 45 with COVID-19, enrolled during active disease.

The chain uses TRBV29-1 and TRBJ2-7; TRBD1 is a possible D gene (8 bases). The V gene lost 7 bases and the J gene lost 3 bases, with 13 bases spanning the gap. CDR1 and CDR2 from the germline V gene are SQVTM and ANQGSEA. The CDR3 consists of 12 residues. Here the CDR3 DNA reads TGCAGCGCCGGGGGGACAGGCTACGAGCAGTACTTC. It encodes CSAGGTGYEQYF.

This chain joins TRBV7-6 and TRBJ2-1; TRBD2 aligns across 11 bases. There are 20 residues in the CDR3. The V and J ends lost 0 bases and 1 base, in that order; junction bases with no gene match: 11. Germline V gene lookup returns CDR1 SGHVS and CDR2 FNYEAQ. This CDR3 is CASSLAAASGGQSSYNEQFF. Here the CDR3 DNA reads TGTGCCAGCAGCTTAGCGGCGGCTAGCGGGGGGCAATCTTCCTACAATGAGCAGTTCTTC.

The gene calls are TRBV19 and TRBJ1-1; 9 nucleotides align to TRBD1. The CDR3 length is 15 residues. J was trimmed by 2 bases and V by 5 bases; bases with no gene match: 6. The germline V gene has CDR1 LNHDA and CDR2 SQIVND (reference sequence). CDR3: CASSYPGQGNTEAFF. The CDR3 region has the DNA TGTGCCAGTAGTTATCCGGGACAGGGAAACACTGAAGCTTTCTTT.

The chain employs TRBV5-4 and TRBJ2-7; D is possibly TRBD1 (6 bases). This CDR3 spans 15 amino acids. The V end lost 3 bases, the J end lost 2 bases, and 15 bases lay between the germline ends. Germline V CDR1 and CDR2: SGHNT, YYREEE (reference sequence). The CDR3 DNA reads TGTGCCAGCAGCTCTCGAGGGGGATCAACCTACGAGCAGTACTTC. Protein sequence: CASSSRGGSTYEQYF.

The chain couples TRBV6-5 to TRBJ2-7; possibly TRBD2 for D (6 bases). The germline gives CDR1 MNHEY, CDR2 SVGAGI. The ends were cut back, 10 bases at V and 5 bases at J, with 18 bases in the middle. CDR3 length: 13 residues. The CDR3 region has the DNA TGTGCCACAACGTACGGGAGTCTCGACGAGCAGTACTTC. The encoded protein is CATTYGSLDEQYF.

This chain uses TRBV5-6 with TRBJ2-1, with 8 bases identical to TRBD2. The CDR3 is 17 amino acids. V shed 2 bases, J shed 0 bases, and the junction held 7 bases outside the gene matches. Germline V gene data show CDR1 as SGHDT and CDR2 as YYEEEE. CDR3 loop: CASSFGGGQSSYNEQFF. The CDR3 DNA reads as TGTGCCAGCAGCTTTGGCGGGGGGCAGAGCTCCTACAATGAGCAGTTCTTC.

The chain links TRBV5-5 to TRBJ1-5; D remains unclear. Trimming took 2 bases from V and 0 from J, leaving 12 bases between them. In germline, CDR1 is SGHKS, CDR2 YYEKEE (reference sequence). CDR3 length: 16 amino acids. The CDR3 here is CASSFLSVRSNQPQHF. In DNA, the CDR3 is TGTGCCAGCAGCTTTCTATCGGTCCGTAGCAATCAGCCCCAGCATTTT.

This rearrangement joins TRBV30 to TRBJ1-4; no clear D gene. CDR1 and CDR2 (germline): GTSNPN, SVGIG (reference sequence). Trimming left V 2 bases short and J 3 bases short, with 7 bases between. The CDR3 runs 13 residues. CDR3 coding DNA: TGTGCCTGGAGTCCGGTCCCTAATGAAAAACTGTTTTTT. This gives the protein CAWSPVPNEKLFF. Variable domain in full (rest from reference TRBV30 and TRBJ1-4): SQTIHQWPATLVQPVGSPLSLECTVEGTSNPNLYWYRQAAGRGLQLLFYSVGIGQISSEVPQNLSASRPQDRQFILSSKKLLLSDSGFYLCAWSPVPNEKLFFGSGTQLSVL.

The chain couples TRBV7-9 to TRBJ2-1, with 8 bases lining up with TRBD2. This CDR3 is built from 15 residues. With V trimmed by 1 base and J by 4 bases, 3 bases remained unmatched. Looked up from germline, CDR1 is SEHNR and CDR2 is FQNEAQ (reference sequence). The CDR3 DNA is TGTGCCAGCAGCTTAGTGCGGGGGGCATACAATGAGCAGTTCTTC. Protein sequence: CASSLVRGAYNEQFF.

The V call is TRBV2, the J call TRBJ1-2; 7 bases match TRBD1. Germline assignment: CDR1 SNHLY and CDR2 FYNNEI. The CDR3 is 14 amino acids. J lost 4 bases, V lost 7 bases, and 9 bases had no gene match. The CDR3 region has the DNA TGTGCCAGCACCGAACAGGCAGGGGGCTATGGCTACACCTTC. Translation gives CASTEQAGGYGYTF.

The chain employs TRBV5-4 and TRBJ2-5; 13 positions agree with TRBD2. The germline V gene has CDR1 SGHNT and CDR2 YYREEE (reference sequence). V gave up 0 bases and J gave up 5 bases; unmatched junction bases: 1. This CDR3 has 15 amino acids. CDR3 loop: CASSLALAGGETQYF. CDR3 nucleotides: TGTGCCAGCAGCTTGGCACTAGCGGGGGGGGAGACCCAGTACTTC.

V and J are TRBV6-6 and TRBJ1-5; weak D call: TRBD1 (5 bases). The CDR3 spans 15 residues. Germline V gives CDR1 MNHNY, CDR2 SVGAGI (reference sequence). Trimming removed 6 bases from V and 7 bases from J, with 19 bases in between. The DNA for the CDR3 is TGTGCCAGCAGCCTGACAAGGCAGGGAGGACAGCCCCAGCATTTT. Its translation is CASSLTRQGGQPQHF.

In its sample, this clone was seen once. The CDR3 protein is CASSLASGPNSPLHF. The CDR3 nucleotides are TGTGCCAGCAGCTTAGCCTCAGGGCCCAATTCACCCCTCCACTTT. The J gene is TRBJ1-6, the V gene TRBV7-9; TRBD1 might be the D (5 bases). Trimming cost V 0 bases and J 7 bases, with 10 bases left between them. Germline CDR1 is SEHNR and CDR2 is FQNEAQ (reference sequence). CDR3 length: 15 residues.

The CDR3, as DNA: TGCAGTGCCCAGGGCACAGATACGCAGTATTTT. This gives the protein CSAQGTDTQYF. The chain links TRBV20-1 to TRBJ2-3; D is uncertain. The CDR3 consists of 11 residues. Deletions cut 6 bases from V and 1 base from J, with 5 bases between. Looked up from germline, CDR1 is DFQATT and CDR2 is SNEGSKA (reference sequence).

The genes are TRBV7-9 and TRBJ1-2, with TRBD1 matching 8 bases. The CDR3 extends over 13 amino acids. V was clipped by 10 bases and J by 3 bases; unmatched bases: 7. CDR1 and CDR2 from the germline V gene are SEHNR and FQNEAQ (reference sequence). CDR3 sequence reads: CAIEQGDHYGYTF. CDR3 DNA sequence: TGTGCCATCGAACAGGGGGACCACTATGGCTACACCTTC.

This chain uses TRBV2 with TRBJ1-1; 10 bases are a match to TRBD1. There are 14 residues in the CDR3. The V gene's germline CDR1 is SNHLY and CDR2 FYNNEI. Losses at the gene ends were 8 bases for V and 1 base for J; bases not matched to a gene: 4. The CDR3 protein is CASRDRGQNTEAFF. DNA of the CDR3: TGTGCCAGCCGGGACAGGGGTCAGAACACTGAAGCTTTCTTT.

V gene TRBV7-3 combines with J gene TRBJ1-6; D is unresolved. V lost 4 bases to trimming and J lost 4 bases, with 11 bases between them. Germline CDR1 and CDR2: SGHTA and FQGTGA. CDR3 size: 15 residues. The CDR3 spells CASSSTSGYNSPLHF. The CDR3 DNA reads TGTGCCAGCAGCTCCACCTCGGGTTATAATTCACCCCTCCACTTT.

The rearrangement joins TRBV6-6 to TRBJ1-5, with 8 bases lining up with TRBD1. Germline V lookup: CDR1 MNHNY, CDR2 SVGAGI (reference sequence). The CDR3 contains 15 residues. Trimming took 6 bases from V and 4 from J; bases not matched to a gene: 8. The CDR3 region has the DNA TGTGCCAGCAGGGGACAGGACCATAGTAATCAGCCCCAGCATTTT. Its translation: CASRGQDHSNQPQHF.

The CDR3 reads CASSGRGQGVPDTQYF. In DNA form, the CDR3 reads TGTGCCAGCAGCGGGCGAGGACAGGGGGTCCCAGATACGCAGTATTTT. The chain has TRBV9 and TRBJ2-3, with TRBD1 matching over 10 bases. Germline values: CDR1 SGDLS, CDR2 YYNGEE. The CDR3 contains 16 residues. Losses at the gene ends were 3 bases for V and 4 bases for J; bases not matched to a gene: 8.

The chain recombines TRBV12-5 with TRBJ2-7; D is possibly TRBD2 (6 bases). The CDR3 consists of 14 residues. The germline V gene encodes CDR1 LGHNT and CDR2 FRNRAP. Trimming removed 3 bases at V and 3 bases at J, with 12 bases between. Here the CDR3 reads CASGFGLYHYEQYF. CDR3 nucleotides: TGTGCTAGTGGTTTCGGACTATACCACTACGAGCAGTACTTC. The full variable domain, completed using reference TRBV12-5 and TRBJ2-7, is DARVTQTPRHKVTEMGQEVTMRCQPILGHNTVFWYRQTMMQGLELLAYFRNRAPLDDSGMPKDRFSAEMPDATLATLKIQPSEPRDSAVYFCASGFGLYHYEQYFGPGTRLTVT.

V gene TRBV5-1 combines with J gene TRBJ2-1; 7 bases are a match to TRBD1. After removal of 7 bases from V and 4 bases from J, the junction contained 11 bases not matched to a gene. The CDR3 is 15 residues long. The germline V gene encodes CDR1 SGHRS and CDR2 YFSETQ. The CDR3 region has the DNA TGCGCCAGCTCCACCGAGGACAGGATATACAATGAGCAGTTCTTC. Its protein product is CASSTEDRIYNEQFF.

The CDR3 protein is CASPKEGIVYEQYF. The CDR3 DNA is TGTGCCAGCCCCAAGGAGGGGATAGTCTACGAGCAGTACTTC. The chain carries TRBV6-5 and TRBJ2-7; the D gene is possibly TRBD2 (6 bases). The CDR3 length is 14 residues. Per the germline V gene, CDR1 is MNHEY and CDR2 is SVGAGI. V lost 8 bases and J 3 bases, leaving 17 bases between the germline ends.

V and J are TRBV11-3 and TRBJ2-2; a possible D gene is TRBD1 (6 bases). The CDR3 is 14 residues long. The V end was cut by 7 bases, the J end by 0 bases, with 9 bases between. The germline gives CDR1 SGHNT, CDR2 YENEEA. CDR3 coding DNA: TGTGCCAGCACCGACAGGCCGAACACCGGGGAGCTGTTTTTT. Protein: CASTDRPNTGELFF.

The gene calls are TRBV2 and TRBJ1-5, with D possibly being TRBD1 (6 bases). V was shortened by 5 bases and J by 6 bases, with 17 bases between the two germline ends. CDR3 length equals 15 residues. The V gene's germline CDR1 is SNHLY and CDR2 FYNNEI. The CDR3 region is CASSSDSGALQPQHF. The DNA for the CDR3 is TGTGCCAGCAGTTCTGATTCAGGGGCCCTTCAGCCCCAGCATTTT.